These 29 T cell receptor beta chains share one sample of origin, sequenced in a study of OX40 agonist ivuxolimab in advanced cancers. The assay was immunoSEQ multiplex PCR, and TCRdb's table has in-frame clones only and misses some. The repertoire includes about 89,000 clones, just over 90% of them detected once, and around 0.71% sits in the top ten. Sequenced material: CD4+ or CD8+ T cells sorted from blood, taken in a trial of the OX40 agonist ivuxolimab. All receptors derive from an adult with an advanced solid tumor such as melanoma, head and neck, liver or kidney cancer.

This chain uses TRBV14 with TRBJ2-1; 7 bases are a match to TRBD2. The CDR3 runs to 15 residues. The germline gives CDR1 SGHDN, CDR2 FVKESK. The V and J ends lost 3 bases and 3 bases, in that order; junction bases with no gene match: 5. The CDR3 loop reads CASSQGLAVYNEQFF. The DNA of the CDR3 is TGTGCCAGCAGCCAGGGCCTAGCGGTCTACAATGAGCAGTTCTTC.

V and J are TRBV7-3 and TRBJ2-6, with no clear D. Germline V gene sequence: CDR1 SGHTA, CDR2 FQGTGA. Trimming cost V 2 bases and J 4 bases, with 9 bases left between them. The CDR3 is made up of 15 amino acids. The DNA for the CDR3 is TGTGCCAGCAGCTTAGTCAGTTCCGGGGCCAACGTCCTGACTTTC. Translating gives CASSLVSSGANVLTF.

The V gene is TRBV19, the J gene TRBJ1-1; tentative D call: TRBD1 (6 bases). Germline-derived CDR1 and CDR2 are LNHDA and SQIVND (reference sequence). Trimming left V 4 bases short and J 2 bases short, with 11 bases between. The CDR3 has 14 residues. CDR3 in amino acids: CASSNEGGNTEAFF. CDR3 bases: TGTGCCAGTAGTAACGAGGGGGGCAACACTGAAGCTTTCTTT. The full variable domain, rest sourced from reference TRBV19 and TRBJ1-1, is DGGITQSPKYLFRKEGQNVTLSCEQNLNHDAMYWYRQDPGQGLRLIYYSQIVNDFQKGDIAEGYSVSREKKESFPLTVTSAQKNPTAFYLCASSNEGGNTEAFFGQGTRLTVV.

CDR3 loop: CAISQQGDLYGYTF. The CDR3 DNA reads TGTGCCATCAGTCAACAGGGGGACCTCTATGGCTACACCTTC. This sequence joins TRBV10-3 and TRBJ1-2; TRBD1 matches at 8 bases. Germline CDR1 ENHRY, CDR2 SYGVKD. The CDR3 spans 14 residues. V gave up 5 bases and J gave up 4 bases; unmatched junction bases: 6.

The rearrangement joins TRBV6-5 to TRBJ1-3, with D possibly being TRBD1 (6 bases). The V gene's germline CDR1 is MNHEY and CDR2 SVGAGI. V lost 6 bases and J 4 bases, leaving 13 bases between the germline ends. The CDR3 is 14 amino acids. The CDR3 loop reads CASSPRGGGNTIYF. DNA of the CDR3: TGTGCCAGCAGCCCCAGGGGTGGAGGAAACACCATATATTTT.

The rearrangement uses TRBV5-4 and TRBJ2-1; no reliable D call. V lost 1 base and J lost 1, with 6 bases in between. The CDR3 runs to 14 residues. CDR1 is SGHNT and CDR2 is YYREEE in the germline V gene (reference sequence). The chain's CDR3 is CASSLIGSYNEQFF. CDR3 DNA: TGTGCCAGCAGCTTGATCGGGTCCTACAATGAGCAGTTCTTC.

V usage is TRBV30 and J usage is TRBJ1-5, with D possibly being TRBD1 (6 bases). Germline values: CDR1 GTSNPN, CDR2 SVGIG (reference sequence). The CDR3 is 15 residues long. The V and J ends lost 0 bases and 3 bases respectively, with 12 bases between them. This CDR3 reads CAWSVRGGLNQPQHF. The CDR3, as DNA: TGTGCCTGGAGTGTACGTGGGGGGCTCAATCAGCCCCAGCATTTT.

This chain connects TRBV9 to TRBJ2-3; no reliable D call. CDR1 and CDR2 (germline): SGDLS, YYNGEE. V shed 0 bases and J shed 4 bases, with 12 bases lying between them. This CDR3 spans 15 amino acids. In DNA form, the CDR3 reads TGTGCCAGCAGCGTAGCTCAGGCAGAAGCAGATACGCAGTATTTT. It translates to CASSVAQAEADTQYF.

The chain links TRBV11-2 to TRBJ2-7; 8 nucleotides match TRBD1. The V gene's germline CDR1 is SGHAT and CDR2 FQNNGV. The CDR3 loop spans 15 amino acids. V dropped 1 base and J dropped 0; count of bases not matched to a gene: 2. The CDR3, as DNA: TGTGCCAGCAGCTTAGGACAGGGGATCTCCTACGAGCAGTACTTC. Translated: CASSLGQGISYEQYF.

V usage is TRBV25-1 and J usage is TRBJ1-5, with 8 nucleotides matching TRBD1. With 6 bases clipped from V and 7 bases from J, the junction kept 5 bases outside the gene matches. Germline-derived CDR1 and CDR2 are MGHDK and SYGVNS. The CDR3 has 13 residues. Written as DNA, the CDR3 is TGTGCCAGCAGAGCGACAGGGGAACAGCCCCAGCATTTT. Residues: CASRATGEQPQHF.

The gene calls are TRBV6-6 and TRBJ2-2; possibly TRBD1 for D (5 bases). This CDR3 has 15 residues. The germline V and J ends were trimmed by 2 bases and 3 bases, with 10 bases remaining between them. Germline values: CDR1 MNHNY, CDR2 SVGAGI (reference sequence). Written as DNA, the CDR3 is TGTGCCAGCAGTTACCCAGGGTTAGACACCGGGGAGCTGTTTTTT. Protein sequence: CASSYPGLDTGELFF.

The V gene is TRBV2, the J gene TRBJ1-2; D not resolved. The length of the CDR3 is 12 residues. Trimming cost V 2 bases and J 6 bases, with 7 bases left between them. The germline CDR1 and CDR2 sequences are SNHLY and FYNNEI. The chain's CDR3 is CASSERVDGYTF. In nucleotides, the CDR3 is TGTGCCAGCAGTGAAAGGGTCGATGGCTACACCTTC.

The chain couples TRBV18 to TRBJ1-4, with D unclear. V shed 3 bases and J shed 7 bases, with 18 bases lying between them. This CDR3 has 16 amino acids. CDR1 and CDR2 from the germline V gene are KGHSH and LQKENI. The CDR3 loop is CASSPSSRQEGEKLFF. The CDR3 bases are TGTGCCAGCTCACCCTCATCGAGGCAAGAGGGTGAAAAACTGTTTTTT.

This chain joins TRBV7-9 and TRBJ1-2; 7 bases map to TRBD1. CDR3 size: 15 residues. J gave up 7 bases and V 4 bases, and 12 bases lay outside the gene matches. Germline CDR1 and CDR2: SEHNR and FQNEAQ (reference sequence). Written as DNA, the CDR3 is TGTGCCAGCAGCTCACACTCCACAGGGGTCGGTGGCTACACCTTC. Translated, it gives CASSSHSTGVGGYTF.

The rearrangement uses TRBV19 and TRBJ2-3; tentative D call: TRBD1 (6 bases). Trimming took 5 bases from V and 2 from J, leaving 11 bases between them. Looked up from germline, CDR1 is LNHDA and CDR2 is SQIVND (reference sequence). The CDR3 has 14 amino acids. The CDR3 nucleotides are TGTGCCAGTAGTCCCGGGACATACACAGATACGCAGTATTTT. Its protein is CASSPGTYTDTQYF.

The CDR3 nucleotides read TGTGCCAGTAGTTTGGGGCCGAACACCGGGGAGCTGTTTTTT. Protein sequence: CASSLGPNTGELFF. The genes are TRBV19 and TRBJ2-2, with D maybe TRBD1 (5 bases). The CDR3 consists of 14 residues. Trimming pared 5 bases from V and 0 bases from J, leaving 7 bases between. Germline V gives CDR1 LNHDA, CDR2 SQIVND (reference sequence).

The genes are TRBV4-3 and TRBJ2-2; D perhaps matches TRBD2 (6 bases). The length of the CDR3 is 16 residues. Trimming stripped 4 bases from V and 0 bases from J, with 12 bases between. Germline CDR1 reads LGHNA; CDR2 reads YSLEER. The CDR3 sequence is CASSPRGGANTGELFF. In DNA, the CDR3 is TGCGCCAGCAGCCCGAGGGGAGGCGCGAACACCGGGGAGCTGTTTTTT.

This clone was seen once. The CDR3 DNA follows: TGTGCCAGCAGTACAGGGCCCGGGGAGCTGTTTTTT. It translates to CASSTGPGELFF. V gene TRBV6-5 combines with J gene TRBJ2-2; TRBD1 might be the D (6 bases). Trimming removed 5 bases at V and 6 bases at J, with 7 bases between. CDR1 is MNHEY, CDR2 SVGAGI, per germline. This CDR3 is built from 12 residues.

The chain couples TRBV7-9 to TRBJ2-5, with D hard to call. Trimming removed 3 bases at V and 3 bases at J, with 8 bases between. The CDR3 is made up of 13 amino acids. Germline loops: CDR1 SEHNR, CDR2 FQNEAQ (reference sequence). CDR3 nucleotide sequence: TGTGCCAGCAGCTTTGGGGTGGAAGAGACCCAGTACTTC. This sequence encodes CASSFGVEETQYF.

V is TRBV10-3 and J is TRBJ2-7; 9 bases match TRBD1. V lost 6 bases and J lost 1; bases outside the gene matches: 10. Germline CDR1 reads ENHRY; CDR2 reads SYGVKD. The CDR3 has 16 amino acids. CDR3: CAISSPGQGSSYEQYF. CDR3 DNA sequence: TGTGCCATCAGCTCTCCGGGACAGGGTAGTTCCTACGAGCAGTACTTC.

The genes are TRBV19 and TRBJ2-3, with TRBD1 as a possible D gene (5 bases). The V gene's germline CDR1 is LNHDA and CDR2 SQIVND (reference sequence). Trimming cost V 1 base and J 2 bases, with 10 bases left between them. The CDR3 length is 15 residues. The CDR3 nucleotides read TGTGCCAGTAGTATAGGGTCCAGGGTCACAGATACGCAGTATTTT. Translated, it gives CASSIGSRVTDTQYF.

J is TRBJ1-2 and V is TRBV19; unclear D gene. CDR3 length: 11 residues. V lost 6 bases to trimming and J lost 4 bases, with 6 bases between them. The germline V gene encodes CDR1 LNHDA and CDR2 SQIVND (reference sequence). In DNA, the CDR3 is TGTGCCAGTAGAGATTTCTATGGCTACACCTTC. Translating it yields CASRDFYGYTF. Together with reference TRBV19 and TRBJ1-2, the CDR3 gives the full variable domain: DGGITQSPKYLFRKEGQNVTLSCEQNLNHDAMYWYRQDPGQGLRLIYYSQIVNDFQKGDIAEGYSVSREKKESFPLTVTSAQKNPTAFYLCASRDFYGYTFGSGTRLTVV.

This chain joins TRBV28 and TRBJ1-1; D is ambiguous. CDR1 is MDHEN, CDR2 SYDVKM, per germline. CDR3 length: 14 residues. V was trimmed by 6 bases and J by 3 bases, leaving 14 bases between them. CDR3: CASSPRPPDTEAFF. In DNA form, the CDR3 reads TGTGCCAGCAGCCCACGGCCACCGGACACTGAAGCTTTCTTT.

This clone has just one count. The chain links TRBV5-4 to TRBJ1-3; 8 bases map to TRBD1. The germline CDR1 and CDR2 sequences are SGHNT and YYREEE (reference sequence). The V and J ends lost 2 bases and 4 bases, in that order; junction bases with no gene match: 2. The CDR3 consists of 14 residues. The DNA of the CDR3 is TGTGCCAGCAGCTTACAGGGGGTCGGAAACACCATATATTTT. Amino acid sequence: CASSLQGVGNTIYF. Full variable domain (missing parts from reference TRBV5-4 and TRBJ1-3): ETGVTQSPTHLIKTRGQQVTLRCSSQSGHNTVSWYQQALGQGPQFIFQYYREEENGRGNFPPRFSGLQFPNYSSELNVNALELDDSALYLCASSLQGVGNTIYFGEGSWLTVV.

This chain connects TRBV10-3 to TRBJ2-6, with TRBD1 identical over 10 bases. This CDR3 spans 16 amino acids. Germline V gene sequence: CDR1 ENHRY, CDR2 SYGVKD. J was trimmed by 4 bases and V by 5 bases; bases with no gene match: 5. CDR3 in amino acids: CAISKTGGLGANVLTF. The CDR3 DNA follows: TGTGCCATCAGTAAGACAGGGGGCTTAGGGGCCAACGTCCTGACTTTC.

This clone came up once. The V call is TRBV5-1, the J call TRBJ2-1, with D uncertain. CDR3 length: 15 residues. The germline V gene has CDR1 SGHRS and CDR2 YFSETQ. The V end was cut by 0 bases, the J end by 2 bases, with 9 bases between. The CDR3 coding sequence is TGCGCCAGCAGCTTGGGCACAATCCCCTACAATGAGCAGTTCTTC. It translates to CASSLGTIPYNEQFF.

The CDR3 loop is CAWSVGETQYF. In nucleotides, the CDR3 is TGTGCCTGGAGTGTCGGGGAGACCCAGTACTTC. The chain links TRBV30 to TRBJ2-5; D ambiguous. The CDR3 consists of 11 residues. In germline, CDR1 is GTSNPN, CDR2 SVGIG (reference sequence). V was pared by 0 bases and J by 5 bases, with 4 bases between. The entire variable domain, with the rest obtained from reference TRBV30 and TRBJ2-5, is as follows: SQTIHQWPATLVQPVGSPLSLECTVEGTSNPNLYWYRQAAGRGLQLLFYSVGIGQISSEVPQNLSASRPQDRQFILSSKKLLLSDSGFYLCAWSVGETQYFGPGTRLLVL.

This clone was observed a single time. The chain links TRBV18 to TRBJ2-3; a weak D match, TRBD2 (5 bases). The CDR3 spans 15 residues. The V gene lost 4 bases and the J gene lost 2 bases, with 13 bases spanning the gap. Per the germline V gene, CDR1 is KGHSH and CDR2 is LQKENI. In DNA, the CDR3 is TGTGCCAGCTCACGCCCGGGAACCTCCACAGATACGCAGTATTTT. It is translated as CASSRPGTSTDTQYF.

The genes are TRBV19 and TRBJ2-7; D not certain. The CDR3 loop spans 12 amino acids. V was trimmed by 6 bases and J by 0 bases, leaving 6 bases between them. Germline V lookup: CDR1 LNHDA, CDR2 SQIVND (reference sequence). This CDR3 reads CASRGNSYEQYF. CDR3 DNA sequence: TGTGCCAGTAGGGGGAACTCCTACGAGCAGTACTTC.